This TCR beta chain was identified in a study of blood T cell repertoires in COVID-19 (dated by TCRdb to between 2020 and 2021). For the wider study: Collaborator samples came from the United States, Italy and Spain and covered acute and convalescent phases of COVID-19. The material from the prospective study consisted of cDNA or gDNA derived from T cells, B-cell-depleted T cells, or PBMCs. The dataset comprised deeply sampled blood TCRbeta repertoires from subjects exposed to, actively infected with, or recovered from COVID-19. The repertoires were released in a freely available public database intended as a resource for research on the immune response to SARS-CoV-2. Samples came from the ongoing ImmuneRACE study (first 160 participants) plus 1,254 subjects from 6 global collaborators. Sample metadata almost always included a de-identified subject ID, COVID-19 status, age in years and sex. HLA class I and class II types, where available, came from metadata supplied by the sample provider rather than from assay-based typing. Study-wide conclusions, independent of this receptor: How much clinical and demographic metadata was included differed by source and by participant, and the metadata was provided uncurated.

The CDR3 goes from the cysteine to the phenylalanine over 14 residues. Just the 42-base CDR3 DNA is kept, in frame starting at base 1. The CDR1 and CDR2 encoded by the germline V gene are SGDLS and YYNGEE. Trimming at the junction amounts to 3 bases on V and 2 bases on J, and the germline ends lie 12 bases apart. Comment on this clone: The clone's antigen remains unknown. Within one base of it there is no much larger clone, and no base qualities were kept.

TCRbeta CDR3 regions were amplified from genomic DNA by means of the immunoSEQ Assay, a bias-controlled multiplex PCR. Per the original workflow: Within the assay, amplification of reference gene primers was used to estimate how many nucleated cells each sample contained. To quantify the absolute abundance of each unique TCRbeta CDR3 rearrangement, sequence reads were collapsed and filtered. For each sample, productive Simpson clonality was calculated as the square root of Simpson's diversity index over productive rearrangements. TCRdb's version of the immuneACCESS table is confined to in-frame rearrangements and falls short of the full clone set. An unresolved V gene accounts for under half of the shortfall where checked; the remainder is of unknown origin. D and trimming come from the DNA, and the V and J calls and clone size come from that table. This sample lists a few hundred thousand clones; 75% to 90% were detected once. The ten largest account for about 1.2% of the sample.

Enrolling through a virtual design, the prospective study's participants ranged in age from about 18 to 89 years and lived across 24 United States geographic areas. To assign participants to cohorts, the prospective study relied on clinical history that participants themselves reported in a screening survey and a study questionnaire. Recovered participants in ImmuneRACE Cohort 3 were defined as having two consecutive negative NP/OP PCR tests, clearance from a healthcare professional, or resolution of symptoms. Mobile phlebotomists in the prospective study collected whole blood, serum and a nasopharyngeal or oropharyngeal swab from every participant. Additional blood draws and questionnaires over an approximately 2-month period could optionally be provided by prospective study participants. Prospective study blood samples were shipped either frozen or at room temperature before DNA extraction.

The receptor chain draws on TRBV9 and TRBJ2-7, and the D gene may be TRBD2, 5 bases matching. This TCR derives from a man in his thirties or forties who had recovered from COVID-19. The specimen sequenced was PBMCs or T cells enriched from blood (not recorded which). Here is the DNA: TGTGCCAGCAGCGCCGGCGGGCTTCCCTACGAGCAGTACTTC. It encodes CASSAGGLPYEQYF.